The rows below give T cell receptor beta chains drawn from one sample of a study of cytomegalovirus exposure and HLA in healthy donors. TCRdb's table, derived via immunoSEQ multiplex PCR, lists solely in-frame clones and lacks some. This repertoire includes some 150,000 clones. The sequencing input was PBMCs. These receptors came from a man in his forties in good health and CMV-seronegative. Each CDR3 is given with its conserved first and last residue. A D gene is named only where the DNA matches it firmly.

D: -; V: TRBV5-1; CDR3: CASSPKAGASRYGYTF
D: TRBD1; V: TRBV7-2; CDR3: CASSLGQGTGGYTF
D: TRBD1; V: TRBV5-1; CDR3: CASSLVQGTGGEAFF
D: -; V: TRBV18; CDR3: CASTSMVGANTEAFF
D: -; V: TRBV12-1; CDR3: CASSFFPSRAFSYEQYF
D: -; V: TRBV6-5; CDR3: CASSRGSTNEKLFF
D: -; V: TRBV25-1; CDR3: CASSDPQALGYTF
D: -; V: TRBV6-5; CDR3: CASSPTGRTLHF
D: TRBD1; V: TRBV5-1; CDR3: CASSFRGGDGNIQYF
D: -; V: TRBV28; CDR3: CASSLGSPHQEQYF
D: TRBD1; V: TRBV19; CDR3: CASSPQGQGRNEQFF
D: TRBD1; V: TRBV6-5; CDR3: CASRSRDSGNYGYTF
D: -; V: TRBV18; CDR3: CASSPGATSYEQYF
D: -; V: TRBV6-1; CDR3: CASSPTANTGELFF
D: -; V: TRBV5-1; CDR3: CASAGLLDTGELFF
D: TRBD1; V: TRBV13; CDR3: CASSFQGQGSYGYTF
D: -; V: TRBV5-4; CDR3: CASSPQGISYNEQFF
D: TRBD1; V: TRBV19; CDR3: CASTWTGENQPQHF
D: TRBD2; V: TRBV18; CDR3: CASSPLAGGLGETQYF
D: TRBD2; V: TRBV7-9; CDR3: CASSLALRSGGLSYNEQFF
D: TRBD2; V: TRBV5-5; CDR3: CASTRRGGLQETQYF
D: -; V: TRBV7-2; CDR3: CASSLAGQGTFF
D: -; V: TRBV2; CDR3: CASSPTGESYEQYF
D: TRBD1; V: TRBV5-1; CDR3: CASSNITGQVSEQYF
D: -; V: TRBV5-1; CDR3: CASKGDADTQYF
D: TRBD1; V: TRBV19; CDR3: CASRSGQGGWNEQFF
D: TRBD1; V: TRBV7-2; CDR3: CASSLKGQGVGEQFF
D: -; V: TRBV5-5; CDR3: CASSLAVNYGYTF
D: TRBD2; V: TRBV6-5; CDR3: CASARTSGGKNIQYF
D: -; V: TRBV2; CDR3: CASSEEAGPYNEQFF
D: TRBD1; V: TRBV28; CDR3: CASSLAGQGAGGYTF
D: TRBD1; V: TRBV29-1; CDR3: CSVKEGQAGTF
D: -; V: TRBV7-3; CDR3: CASRLGQGSTTGELFF
D: -; V: TRBV6-1; CDR3: CASSERWQVPQHF
D: -; V: TRBV7-2; CDR3: CASSLRGRANYGYTF
D: TRBD1; V: TRBV6-1; CDR3: CASSELTGGSYGYTF
D: -; V: TRBV5-1; CDR3: CASSLESGQTNSPLHF
D: -; V: TRBV29-1; CDR3: CSVVRQGTYEQYF
D: TRBD1; V: TRBV2; CDR3: CASSRQGAEGEQFF
D: -; V: TRBV5-1; CDR3: CASSFSSVFPYEQYF